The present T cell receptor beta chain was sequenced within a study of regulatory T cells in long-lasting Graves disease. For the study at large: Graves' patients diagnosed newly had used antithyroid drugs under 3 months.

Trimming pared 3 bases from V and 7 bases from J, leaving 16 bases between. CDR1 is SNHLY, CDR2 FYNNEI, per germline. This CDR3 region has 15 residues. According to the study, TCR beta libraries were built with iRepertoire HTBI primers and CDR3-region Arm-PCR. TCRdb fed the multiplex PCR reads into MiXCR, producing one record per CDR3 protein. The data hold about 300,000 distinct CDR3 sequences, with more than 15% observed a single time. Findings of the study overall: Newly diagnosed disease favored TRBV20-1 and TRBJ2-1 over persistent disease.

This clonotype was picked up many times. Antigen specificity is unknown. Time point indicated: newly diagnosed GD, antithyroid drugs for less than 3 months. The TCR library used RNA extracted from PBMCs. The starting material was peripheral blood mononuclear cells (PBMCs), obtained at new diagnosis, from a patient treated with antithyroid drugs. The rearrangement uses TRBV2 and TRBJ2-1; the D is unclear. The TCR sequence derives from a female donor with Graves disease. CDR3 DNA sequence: TGTGCCAGCAGTGAGCACTACTCCACGGGTAATGAGCAGTTCTTC. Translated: CASSEHYSTGNEQFF.